These 5 T cell receptor beta chains share one sample of origin, sequenced in a study of T cells in Graves' hyperthyroidism and ophthalmopathy. Amplification targeted TCR beta CDR3 regions from RNA transcripts. The study used the HTBI primer set for a first-round RT-PCR of the TCR CDR3. A single record per CDR3 protein comes from TCRdb applying MiXCR to the multiplex PCR reads. The sample consists of around 760,000 distinct CDR3 sequences, about 35% of them appearing once. Material for sequencing was blood. Receptors originate from a woman between 35 and 50 years old with Graves' hyperthyroidism.

The chain uses TRBV5-1 and TRBJ1-4; 10 nucleotides align to TRBD1. CDR1 and CDR2 from the germline V gene are SGHRS and YFSETQ. This CDR3 comprises 15 residues. V lost 3 bases and J lost 7; bases outside the gene matches: 6. The CDR3, as DNA: TGCGCCAGCAGCTCCCCGGGACAGGGGACTGAAAAACTGTTTTTT. Protein sequence: CASSSPGQGTEKLFF.

This clonotype was detected many times. This chain uses TRBV7-8 with TRBJ1-2; 9 bases line up with TRBD1. Trimming took 1 base from V and 6 from J; bases not matched to a gene: 6. CDR3 length: 15 residues. Germline CDR1 reads SGHVS; CDR2 reads FQNEAQ. The CDR3 loop is CASSLDRGRSDGYTF. The CDR3 nucleotides are TGTGCCAGCAGCTTAGACAGGGGGCGCTCAGATGGCTACACCTTC.

In regard to this clonotype: A much larger clone differs by one base, so this may be a read error. V is TRBV9 and J is TRBJ1-2; D call uncertain. CDR1 and CDR2 from the germline V gene are SGDLS and YYNGEE. V dropped 4 bases and J dropped 3 bases, with 13 bases sitting between them. This CDR3 is built from 14 residues. CDR3 bases: TGTGCCAGCAGCATGGGAGGAGGAGACTATGGCTACACCTTC. It specifies CASSMGGGDYGYTF.

This clonotype was counted between two and nine times. Compared with germline, one end of the junction differs, possibly owing to a read error. The chain uses TRBV10-3 and TRBJ2-7, with 9 bases that match TRBD2. The germline CDR1 and CDR2 sequences are ENHRY and SYGVKD. The CDR3 runs 16 residues. Here the CDR3 reads CASSSLREGLSYEQYF. The CDR3 DNA sequence: TGTGCCAGCAGTTCGCTGCGGGAGGGCCTCTCCTACGAGCAGTACTTC.

This rearrangement joins TRBV6-5 to TRBJ1-2; D is unclear. Germline CDR1 is MNHEY and CDR2 is SVGAGI. This CDR3 is built from 14 residues. Trimming took off 0 bases at V and 6 bases at J, with 11 bases between the two ends. As DNA, the CDR3 is TGTGCCAGCAGTTACTCGAAGGGTAGGGATGGCTACACCTTC. This translates into CASSYSKGRDGYTF.